This record looks at one TCR beta chain sequence and its context. MiXCR, run by TCRdb on the 5' RACE reads, gives a single entry per CDR3 protein. In the table there are some 1,600,000 distinct CDR3 sequences, roughly 35% of which are singletons. The ends lost 2 bases at V and 4 bases at J; junction bases unmatched: 8. This CDR3 is 15 amino acids long. The germline V gene has CDR1 DFQATT and CDR2 SNEGSKA (reference sequence). This specimen belongs to a study of identical twins. This TCR was sampled from a newborn girl in good health. Sequenced: cord blood. V is TRBV20-1 and J is TRBJ1-5; 7 positions match TRBD1. This chain's CDR3 is CSARLTGAINQPQHF. The DNA for the CDR3 is TGCAGTGCTAGATTAACAGGGGCCATTAATCAGCCCCAGCATTTT.